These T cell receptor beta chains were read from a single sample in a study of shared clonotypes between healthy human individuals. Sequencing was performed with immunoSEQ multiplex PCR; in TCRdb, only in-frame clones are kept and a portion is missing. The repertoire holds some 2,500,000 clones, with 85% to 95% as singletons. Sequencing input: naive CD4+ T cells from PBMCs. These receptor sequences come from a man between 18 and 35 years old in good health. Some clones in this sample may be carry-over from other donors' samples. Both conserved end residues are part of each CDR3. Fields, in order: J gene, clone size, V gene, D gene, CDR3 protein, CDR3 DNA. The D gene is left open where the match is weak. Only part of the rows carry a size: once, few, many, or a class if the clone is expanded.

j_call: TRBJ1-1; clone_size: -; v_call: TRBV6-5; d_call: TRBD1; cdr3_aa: CASSYSISGGGTEAFF; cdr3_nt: TGTGCCAGCAGTTACTCGATCTCAGGGGGAGGCACTGAAGCTTTCTTT
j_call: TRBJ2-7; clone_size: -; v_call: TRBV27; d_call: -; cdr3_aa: CASSRFPSSYEQYF; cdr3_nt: TGTGCCAGCAGTCGCTTCCCCAGCTCCTACGAGCAGTACTTC
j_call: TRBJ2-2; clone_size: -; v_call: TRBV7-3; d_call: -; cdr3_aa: CASSLYMQGSTGELFF; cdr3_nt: TGTGCCAGCAGCTTATATATGCAGGGTAGCACCGGGGAGCTGTTTTTT
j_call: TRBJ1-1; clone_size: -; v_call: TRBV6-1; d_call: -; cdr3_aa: CASRASPGTEAFF; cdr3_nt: TGTGCCAGCAGGGCTTCCCCGGGGACTGAAGCTTTCTTT
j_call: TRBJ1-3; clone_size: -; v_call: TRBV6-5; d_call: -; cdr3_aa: CASRTAEPSGNTIYF; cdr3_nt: TGTGCCAGCAGGACAGCCGAACCATCTGGAAACACCATATATTTT
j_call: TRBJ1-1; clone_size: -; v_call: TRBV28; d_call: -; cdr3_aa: CATALDRSNTEAFF; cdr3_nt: TGTGCCACCGCCCTCGACAGATCGAACACTGAAGCTTTCTTT
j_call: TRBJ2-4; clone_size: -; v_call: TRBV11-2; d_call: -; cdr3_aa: CASSFEWAVKNIQYF; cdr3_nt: TGTGCCAGCAGCTTTGAATGGGCAGTCAAAAACATTCAGTACTTC
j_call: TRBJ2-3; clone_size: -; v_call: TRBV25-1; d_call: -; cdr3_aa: CASSNTGPDTQYF; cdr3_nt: TGTGCCAGCAGTAACACAGGGCCCGATACGCAGTATTTT
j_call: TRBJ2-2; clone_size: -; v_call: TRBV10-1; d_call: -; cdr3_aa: CASSGRNTGELFF; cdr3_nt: TGCGCCAGCAGTGGAAGGAACACCGGGGAGCTGTTTTTT
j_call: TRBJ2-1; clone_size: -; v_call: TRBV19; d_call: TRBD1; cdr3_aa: CASSERQGAGNEQFF; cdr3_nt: TGTGCCAGTAGTGAGAGACAGGGGGCTGGCAATGAGCAGTTCTTC
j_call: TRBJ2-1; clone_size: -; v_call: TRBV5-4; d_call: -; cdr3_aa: CASSLGGHNEQFF; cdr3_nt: TGTGCCAGCAGCTTAGGTGGGCACAATGAGCAGTTCTTC
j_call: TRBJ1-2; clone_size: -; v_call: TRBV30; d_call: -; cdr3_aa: CAWGGGYGYTF; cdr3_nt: TGTGCCTGGGGTGGGGGCTATGGCTACACCTTC
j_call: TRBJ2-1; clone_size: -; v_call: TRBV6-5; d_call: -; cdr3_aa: CASSPSLSYNEQFF; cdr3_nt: TGTGCCAGCAGCCCGTCTCTGTCCTACAATGAGCAGTTCTTC
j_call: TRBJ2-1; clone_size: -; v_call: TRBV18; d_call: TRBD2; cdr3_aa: CASSPSGSRSYNEQFF; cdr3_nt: TGTGCCAGCTCGCCTAGCGGGAGTAGGTCCTACAATGAGCAGTTCTTC
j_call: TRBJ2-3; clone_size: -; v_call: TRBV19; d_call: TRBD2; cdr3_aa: CASSTSGSSADTQYF; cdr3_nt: TGTGCCAGTAGTACTAGCGGGAGTTCCGCAGATACGCAGTATTTT
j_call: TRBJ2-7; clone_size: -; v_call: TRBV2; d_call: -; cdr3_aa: CASSFQGPAYEQYF; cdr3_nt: TGTGCCAGCAGTTTCCAGGGGCCCGCCTACGAGCAGTACTTC
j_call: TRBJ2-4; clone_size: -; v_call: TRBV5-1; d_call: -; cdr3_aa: CASSLAGSDIQYF; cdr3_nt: TGCGCCAGCAGCTTGGCCGGGTCTGACATTCAGTACTTC
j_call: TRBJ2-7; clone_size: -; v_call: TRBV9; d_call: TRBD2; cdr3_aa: CASSVNSGSYEQYF; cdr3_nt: TGTGCCAGCAGCGTAAATAGCGGGTCCTACGAGCAGTACTTC
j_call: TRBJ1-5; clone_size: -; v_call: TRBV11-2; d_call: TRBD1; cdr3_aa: CASSQPGTAPQHF; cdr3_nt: TGTGCCAGCAGCCAGCCCGGGACAGCCCCGCAGCATTTT
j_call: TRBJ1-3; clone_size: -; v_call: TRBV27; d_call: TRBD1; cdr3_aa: CASSLGTDSGNTIYF; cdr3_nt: TGTGCCAGCAGTTTGGGGACAGACTCTGGAAACACCATATATTTT
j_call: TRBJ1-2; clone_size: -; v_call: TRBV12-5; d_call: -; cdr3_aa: CASGLGGGPLNYGYTF; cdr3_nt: TGTGCTAGTGGTTTGGGCGGAGGACCTCTTAACTATGGCTACACCTTC
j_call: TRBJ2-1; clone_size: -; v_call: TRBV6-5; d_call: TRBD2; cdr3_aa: CASSSRLAANYNEQFF; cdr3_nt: TGTGCCAGCAGTTCCCGACTAGCGGCAAACTACAATGAGCAGTTCTTC
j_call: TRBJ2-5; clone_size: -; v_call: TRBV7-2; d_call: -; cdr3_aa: CASSLKWTEGLQETQYF; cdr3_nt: TGTGCCAGCAGCTTAAAGTGGACCGAGGGGCTGCAAGAGACCCAGTACTTC
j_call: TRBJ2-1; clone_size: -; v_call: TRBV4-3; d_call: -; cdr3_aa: CASSQEPGGEVTQFF; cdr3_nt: TGCGCCAGCAGCCAAGAACCTGGCGGAGAGGTCACGCAGTTCTTC
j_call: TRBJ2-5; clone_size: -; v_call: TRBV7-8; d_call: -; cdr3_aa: CASSRSSGRETQYF; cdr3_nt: TGTGCCAGCAGTCGTAGTTCGGGACGGGAGACCCAGTACTTC
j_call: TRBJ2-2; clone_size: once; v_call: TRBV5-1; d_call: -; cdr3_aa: CASSLSAGPNTGELFF; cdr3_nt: TGCGCCAGCAGCTTGTCTGCGGGCCCGAACACCGGGGAGCTGTTTTTT
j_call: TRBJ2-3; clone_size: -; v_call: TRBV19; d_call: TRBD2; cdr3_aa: CASMRLAGAKLTDTQYF; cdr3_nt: TGTGCCAGTATGAGGCTAGCGGGAGCGAAGCTCACAGATACGCAGTATTTT
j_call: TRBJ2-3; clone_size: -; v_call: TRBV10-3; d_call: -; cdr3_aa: CAIRETDTQYF; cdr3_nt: TGTGCCATCAGGGAGACAGATACGCAGTATTTT
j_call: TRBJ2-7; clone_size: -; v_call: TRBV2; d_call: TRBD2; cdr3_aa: CASSAGEGGEQYF; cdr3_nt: TGTGCCAGCTCAGCGGGAGAAGGGGGCGAGCAGTACTTC
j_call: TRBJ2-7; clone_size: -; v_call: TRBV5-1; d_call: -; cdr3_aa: CASSLGQGGRDEQYF; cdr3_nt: TGCGCCAGCAGCTTGGGACAGGGAGGTAGGGACGAGCAGTACTTC
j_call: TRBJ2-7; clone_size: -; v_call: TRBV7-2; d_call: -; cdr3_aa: CASSFPRDSVSSYEQYF; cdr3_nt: TGTGCCAGCAGCTTCCCTCGGGACTCGGTGAGCTCCTACGAGCAGTACTTC
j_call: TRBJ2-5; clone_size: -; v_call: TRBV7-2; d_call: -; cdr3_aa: CASSFSETQYF; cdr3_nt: TGTGCCAGCAGCTTTTCCGAGACCCAGTACTTC
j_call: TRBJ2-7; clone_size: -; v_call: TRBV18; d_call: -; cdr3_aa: CASSPWEEGEQYF; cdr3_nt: TGTGCCAGCTCACCTTGGGAGGAAGGCGAGCAGTACTTC
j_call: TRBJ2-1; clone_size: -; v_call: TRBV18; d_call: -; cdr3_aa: CASSPRGDEQFF; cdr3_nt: TGTGCCAGCTCACCTAGGGGGGATGAGCAGTTCTTC
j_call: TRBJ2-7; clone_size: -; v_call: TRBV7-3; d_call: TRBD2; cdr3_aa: CASSLSGGGSYEQYF; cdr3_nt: TGTGCCAGCAGCTTAAGCGGCGGGGGGTCCTACGAGCAGTACTTC
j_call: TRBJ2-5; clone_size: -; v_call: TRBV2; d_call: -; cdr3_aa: CASSEFVGGETQYF; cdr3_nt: TGTGCCAGCAGTGAATTTGTGGGCGGGGAGACCCAGTACTTC
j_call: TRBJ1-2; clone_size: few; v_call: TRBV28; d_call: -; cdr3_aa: CASSLDTNYGYTF; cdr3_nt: TGTGCCAGCAGTTTAGACACCAACTATGGCTACACCTTC
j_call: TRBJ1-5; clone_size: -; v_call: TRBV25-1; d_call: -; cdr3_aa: CASSPSTSLGQPQHF; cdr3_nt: TGTGCCAGCAGCCCCTCGACCTCCTTAGGTCAGCCCCAGCATTTT
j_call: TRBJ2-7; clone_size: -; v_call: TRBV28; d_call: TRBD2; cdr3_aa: CASSPPVAGGFYEQYF; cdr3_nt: TGTGCCAGCAGTCCGCCCGTAGCGGGAGGTTTCTACGAGCAGTACTTC
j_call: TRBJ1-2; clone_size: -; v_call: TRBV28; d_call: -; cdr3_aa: CASSPIPGRPLQNGYTF; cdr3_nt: TGTGCCAGCAGTCCCATCCCAGGGAGACCGTTACAGAATGGCTACACCTTC
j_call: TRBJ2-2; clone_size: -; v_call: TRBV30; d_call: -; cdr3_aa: CAARRGETGELFF; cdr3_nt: TGTGCAGCGCGGAGGGGGGAAACCGGGGAGCTGTTTTTT
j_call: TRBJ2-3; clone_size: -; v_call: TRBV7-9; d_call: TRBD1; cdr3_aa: CASTAGTGGTDTQYF; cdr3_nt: TGTGCCAGCACCGCCGGGACAGGGGGCACAGATACGCAGTATTTT
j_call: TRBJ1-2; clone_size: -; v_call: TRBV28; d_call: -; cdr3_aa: CASSSRQGYTF; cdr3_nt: TGTGCCAGCAGTTCCAGACAGGGCTACACCTTC
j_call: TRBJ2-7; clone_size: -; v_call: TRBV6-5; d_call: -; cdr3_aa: CASSYSNRQYF; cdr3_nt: TGTGCCAGCAGTTACTCGAACCGGCAGTACTTC
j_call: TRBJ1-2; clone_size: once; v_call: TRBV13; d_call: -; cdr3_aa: CASKRGFTYGYTF; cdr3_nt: TGTGCCAGCAAACGGGGGTTTACCTATGGCTACACCTTC
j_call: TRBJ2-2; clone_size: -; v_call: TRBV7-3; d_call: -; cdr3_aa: CASSTTPVTGELFF; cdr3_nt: TGTGCCAGCAGCACCACACCAGTCACCGGGGAGCTGTTTTTT
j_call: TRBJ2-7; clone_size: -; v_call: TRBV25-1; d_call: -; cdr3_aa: CASSERTEQYF; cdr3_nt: TGTGCCAGCAGTGAAAGGACGGAGCAGTACTTC
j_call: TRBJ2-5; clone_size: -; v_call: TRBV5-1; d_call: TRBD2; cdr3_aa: CASSAAPSGRSETQYF; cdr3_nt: TGCGCCAGCAGCGCCGCCCCTAGCGGGCGGTCAGAGACCCAGTACTTC
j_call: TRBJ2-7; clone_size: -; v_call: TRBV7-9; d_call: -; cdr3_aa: CASTSEGSVGQYF; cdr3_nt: TGTGCCAGCACTTCCGAGGGGTCCGTGGGGCAGTACTTC
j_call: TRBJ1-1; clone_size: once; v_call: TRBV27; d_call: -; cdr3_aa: CASSSEGANTEAFF; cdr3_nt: TGTGCCAGCAGCAGTGAGGGAGCGAACACTGAAGCTTTCTTT
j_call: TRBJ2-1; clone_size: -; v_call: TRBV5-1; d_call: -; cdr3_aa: CASSGSSSYNEQFF; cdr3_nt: TGCGCCAGCAGTGGCTCCAGCTCCTACAATGAGCAGTTCTTC